This entry features one T cell receptor (beta chain) sequence. Germline assignment: CDR1 LGHNA and CDR2 YSLEER. The CDR3 runs 17 residues. The V and J ends lost 1 base and 2 bases respectively, with 14 bases between them. This record belongs to a study of blood T cell repertoires in COVID-19. Looking at the study overall: The study drew acute and convalescent COVID-19 samples from the United States, Italy and Spain.

Authors' processing steps: Reference gene primers were amplified, and this amplification served to estimate nucleated cell counts. The data were produced by immunoSEQ multiplex PCR, yet TCRdb's version contains in-frame clones alone and is incomplete. Clone size and the V and J calls come from that table; the DNA yielded D and trimming. The profile covers 250,000 or so clones, with about four fifths appearing a single time and 3% to 4.5% taken by the ten largest. Clinical history as reported by participants underpinned cohort assignment. The source is a woman in her 40s who had been exposed to COVID-19. The genes are TRBV4-3 and TRBJ2-2; TRBD2 might be the D (5 bases). Sequencing was carried out using PBMCs or T cells enriched from blood (not recorded which). CDR3 DNA sequence: TGCGCCAGCAGCCAAGGCCCAGCGGCCCAAAACACCGGGGAGCTGTTTTTT. It is translated as CASSQGPAAQNTGELFF.